The clone carrying this T cell receptor beta chain turned up a few times. Its antigen is currently unknown. The CDR3 runs to 14 residues. Per the germline V gene, CDR1 is SGHVS and CDR2 is FQNEAQ. J was trimmed by 3 bases and V by 7 bases; bases with no gene match: 5. These data are taken from a study of radiation and T cells in renal cell carcinoma. Notes on the study in general: Top tumor clonotypes rose in blood 2 weeks post-radiation, then contracted. Pretreatment tumor biopsies were lacking, so baseline clonotypes are unknown.

Repertoires were generated with immunoSEQ multiplex PCR, while TCRdb's copy carries only in-frame clones and drops some. The sample contains approximately 100,000 clones, 75% to 90% of which appear only once. Noted time point: baseline pretreatment blood. Described treatment: 15 Gy SBRT to primary tumor, nephrectomy 4 weeks later. After SBRT, blood was collected at 2 and 4 weeks, plus baseline. The tumor was a clear cell renal cell carcinoma. This receptor was taken from a man aged 50 to 60 with renal cell carcinoma. The chain is built from TRBV7-8 and TRBJ1-1, with 10 bases aligning to TRBD1. This specimen consisted of blood, obtained from a patient whose treatment included radiotherapy and nephrectomy. The chain's CDR3 is CASTATGGYTEAFF. The DNA of the CDR3 is TGTGCCAGCACCGCGACAGGGGGCTACACTGAAGCTTTCTTT. The complete variable domain, with remaining parts taken from reference TRBV7-8 and TRBJ1-1, reads GAGVSQSPRYKVAKRGQDVALRCDPISGHVSLFWYQQALGQGPEFLTYFQNEAQLDKSGLPSDRFFAERPEGSVSTLKIQRTQQEDSAVYLCASTATGGYTEAFFGQGTRLTVV.